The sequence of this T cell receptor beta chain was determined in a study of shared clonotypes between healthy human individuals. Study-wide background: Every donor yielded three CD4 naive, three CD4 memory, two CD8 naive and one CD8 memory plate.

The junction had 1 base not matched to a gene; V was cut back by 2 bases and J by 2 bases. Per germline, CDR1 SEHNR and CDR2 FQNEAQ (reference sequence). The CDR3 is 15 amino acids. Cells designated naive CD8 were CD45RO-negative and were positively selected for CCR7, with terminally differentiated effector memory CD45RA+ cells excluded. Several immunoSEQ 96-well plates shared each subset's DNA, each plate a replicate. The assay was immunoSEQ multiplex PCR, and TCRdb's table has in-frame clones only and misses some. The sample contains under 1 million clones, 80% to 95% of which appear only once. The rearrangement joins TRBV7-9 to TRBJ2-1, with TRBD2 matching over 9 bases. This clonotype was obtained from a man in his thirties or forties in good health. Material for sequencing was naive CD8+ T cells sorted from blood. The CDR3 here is CASSLLAGTYNEQFF. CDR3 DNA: TGTGCCAGCAGCTTACTAGCGGGAACCTACAATGAGCAGTTCTTC.